This TCR beta chain was obtained from a study of blood T cells in healthy people across ages (dated by TCRdb to the mid-2010s). Concerning the study at large: Template switching captured roughly one uniquely barcoded TCR beta cDNA molecule per two T cells in model experiments. To avoid experimental bias, donors of different ages were distributed randomly across sequencing lanes. Age-related changes in TCR beta repertoire diversity were measured in the study by deep sequencing normalized with unique cDNA molecular identifiers. The study analyzed two additional independent replicas of 1 million unique cDNA reads from the same blood draw for two donors, one aged 18 to 29 and one aged 80 or older. The donors were divided into four age groups: young (average around 17 years), middle-aged (about 40), aged (approximately 64) and long-lived (about 80). General study outcomes and caveats: Estimates of total diversity based on one million sequenced T cells were regarded as lower bounds and as underestimates. Conclusive comparison of naive and antigen-experienced compartments was prevented by the profiling of bulk unsorted PBMCs. Because the CMV infection status of the donors was unknown, age-related changes in expanded clonotypes may potentially have been confounded. Observed TCR beta diversity per million T cells fell roughly linearly with age, and a significant reduction was already apparent by age approximately 41. Compared with the aged group, the long-lived group had more naive CD4+ T cells, fewer expanded clones and increased TCR diversity, a pattern suggesting age selection. The percentage of naive T cells measured by flow cytometry correlated strongly with observed TCR beta diversity.

The donors were roughly 40 Caucasian individuals from Russia, aged about 6 to 100 years, who were systemically healthy. Each donor gave ten milliliters of peripheral blood, collected into EDTA-treated Vacutainer tubes. Ficoll-Paque density-gradient centrifugation was used to isolate PBMCs, with at least 6 million obtained per sample. Trizol reagent was used to extract total RNA from the PBMCs, yielding at least 5 micrograms per sample. For every donor, an aliquot of PBMCs went through flow cytometry to measure the percentages of naive CD45RAhigh/CD27high T cells. This clonotype was seen a few times. Its antigen is unknown. No quality values exist for individual bases; no much larger clone is one base distant. Receptors were amplified or captured by 5' RACE. Sequencing relied on an Illumina HiSeq 2500. A second PCR of roughly 6 to 11 cycles was run with a J-beta primer mix and a sample-barcoded 5' primer. A template-switch 5' adaptor carrying 12 random nucleotides introduced a unique molecular identifier onto each TCR beta cDNA molecule. At least 3 million CDR3-containing paired-end reads were obtained from each sample. The Mint cDNA synthesis kit, primed by a TRBC-specific oligonucleotide, was used to synthesize first-strand cDNA from all RNA. Following uracil-DNA glycosylase treatment, all cDNA underwent a first 18-cycle PCR with the universal primers M1SS and BC2_uni_R. The published analysis was carried out like this. For normalization, 1 million high-quality reads were randomly selected from each sample, with every read carrying a distinct molecular identifier. Reads sharing molecular identifiers were discarded rather than binned into consensus sequences. MiTCR, with a Q25 quality threshold and the strictest error-elimination algorithm, was used for CDR3 identification, clonotype clustering and error correction. A nonparametric unseen species model with Euler transformation was used to estimate a lower bound on total TCR beta diversity. The raw public reads went through TCRdb reprocessing: fastp at Q25, MiXCR clone calling, in-frame beta chains kept. Rows matching on CDR3 protein sequence are summarized as one entry with the most common DNA and genes. The V and J calls, along with clone size, are taken from TCRdb and not from the paper's own processing. Present in this sample are 1.2 million to 1.5 million distinct CDR3 sequences, 59% of which were seen just once. The biggest ten clones account for under 8.5% of the sample.

Trimming costs V 4 bases and J 5 bases, and their ends lie 11 bases apart. In the germline V gene, CDR1 corresponds to SNHLY and CDR2 to FYNNEI. Measured from the cysteine to the phenylalanine, the CDR3 is 14 residues long. Of all the DNA, just the CDR3 is kept, 42 bases in frame from base 1. Sequenced sample: blood. This clonotype was sampled from a young man in good health. This receptor chain uses TRBV2 and TRBJ2-2; the D element might be TRBD1 or TRBD2, as each aligns at 6 bases. The DNA is as follows: TGTGCCAGCAGTGTCAGGGGAGGAACCGGGGAGCTGTTTTTT. Translated, it gives CASSVRGGTGELFF.